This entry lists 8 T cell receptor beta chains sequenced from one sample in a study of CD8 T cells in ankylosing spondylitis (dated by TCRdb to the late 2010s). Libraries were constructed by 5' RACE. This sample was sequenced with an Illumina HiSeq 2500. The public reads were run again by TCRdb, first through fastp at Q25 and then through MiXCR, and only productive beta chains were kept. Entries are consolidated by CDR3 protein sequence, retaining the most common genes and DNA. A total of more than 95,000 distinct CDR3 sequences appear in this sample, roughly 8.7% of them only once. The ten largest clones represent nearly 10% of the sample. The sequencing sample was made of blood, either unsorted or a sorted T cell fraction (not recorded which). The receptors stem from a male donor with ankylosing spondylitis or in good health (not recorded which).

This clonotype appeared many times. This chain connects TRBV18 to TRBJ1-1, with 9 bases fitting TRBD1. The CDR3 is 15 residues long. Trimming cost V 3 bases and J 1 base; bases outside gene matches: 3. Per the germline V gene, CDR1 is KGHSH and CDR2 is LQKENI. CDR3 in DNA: TGTGCCAGCTCACCCTGGGACAGGGCGAACACTGAAGCTTTCTTT. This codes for CASSPWDRANTEAFF.

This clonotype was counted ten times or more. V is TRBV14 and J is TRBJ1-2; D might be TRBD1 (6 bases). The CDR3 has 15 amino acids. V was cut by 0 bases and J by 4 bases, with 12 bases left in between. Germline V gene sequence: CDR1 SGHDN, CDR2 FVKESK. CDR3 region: CASSQDEGRGYGYTF. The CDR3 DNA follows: TGTGCCAGCAGCCAAGATGAGGGCAGGGGCTATGGCTACACCTTC.

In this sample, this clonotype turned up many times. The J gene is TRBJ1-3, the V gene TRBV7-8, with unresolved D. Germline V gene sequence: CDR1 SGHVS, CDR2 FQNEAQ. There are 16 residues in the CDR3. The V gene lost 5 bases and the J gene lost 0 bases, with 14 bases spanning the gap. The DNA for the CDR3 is TGTGCCAGCAGCCGAGTCGAGACGGGCTCTGGAAACACCATATATTTT. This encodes CASSRVETGSGNTIYF. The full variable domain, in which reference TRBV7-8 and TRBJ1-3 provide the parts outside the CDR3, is GAGVSQSPRYKVAKRGQDVALRCDPISGHVSLFWYQQALGQGPEFLTYFQNEAQLDKSGLPSDRFFAERPEGSVSTLKIQRTQQEDSAVYLCASSRVETGSGNTIYFGEGSWLTVV.

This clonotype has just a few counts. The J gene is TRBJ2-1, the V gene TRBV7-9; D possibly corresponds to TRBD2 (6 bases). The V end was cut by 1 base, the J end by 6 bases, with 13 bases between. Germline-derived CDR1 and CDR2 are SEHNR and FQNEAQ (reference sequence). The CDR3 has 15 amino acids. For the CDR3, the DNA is TGTGCCAGCAGCTTAGGGGGAGGTTCTTTCAATGAGCAGTTCTTC. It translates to CASSLGGGSFNEQFF.

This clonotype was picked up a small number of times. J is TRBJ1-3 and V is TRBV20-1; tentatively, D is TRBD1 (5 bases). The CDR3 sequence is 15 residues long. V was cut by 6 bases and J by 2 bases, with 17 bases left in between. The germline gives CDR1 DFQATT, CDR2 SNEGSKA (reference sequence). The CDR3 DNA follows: TGCAGTGCCCAATATACCAGGGTGGCTGGAAACACCATATATTTT. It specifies CSAQYTRVAGNTIYF.

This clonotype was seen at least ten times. The CDR3 loop reads CASSQDEDKYSPLHF. For the CDR3, the DNA is TGCGCCAGCAGCCAAGACGAGGATAAATATTCACCCCTCCACTTT. This chain uses TRBV4-3 with TRBJ1-6; no definite D call. Germline assignment: CDR1 LGHNA and CDR2 YSLEER. The CDR3 is 15 amino acids. V gave up 0 bases and J gave up 8 bases, with 11 bases separating them.

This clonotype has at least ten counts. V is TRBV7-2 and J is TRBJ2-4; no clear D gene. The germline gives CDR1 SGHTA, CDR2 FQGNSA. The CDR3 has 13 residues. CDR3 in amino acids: CATSGLAKNIQYF. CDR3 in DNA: TGTGCTACCTCCGGGTTAGCCAAAAACATTCAGTACTTC.

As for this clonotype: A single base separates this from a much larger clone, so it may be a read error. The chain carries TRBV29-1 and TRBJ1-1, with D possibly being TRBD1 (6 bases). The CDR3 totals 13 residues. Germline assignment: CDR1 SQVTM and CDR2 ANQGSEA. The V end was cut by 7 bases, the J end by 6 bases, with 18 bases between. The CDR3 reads CSARSTGGAEAFF. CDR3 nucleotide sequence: TGCAGCGCCCGCTCGACAGGTGGGGCTGAAGCTTTCTTT. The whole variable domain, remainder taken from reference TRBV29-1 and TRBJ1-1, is SAVISQKPSRDICQRGTSLTIQCQVDSQVTMMFWYRQQPGQSLTLIATANQGSEATYESGFVIDKFPISRPNLTFSTLTVSNMSPEDSSIYLCSARSTGGAEAFFGQGTRLTVV.